This T cell receptor beta chain was sequenced during a study of OX40 agonist ivuxolimab in advanced cancers. Overall study: The patients got ivuxolimab, which is an agonistic anti-OX40 (CD134) antibody. Patients got intravenous ivuxolimab at 0.01 to 10 mg/kg every 2 weeks. A partial response was reached by three patients: one with hepatocellular carcinoma and two with cutaneous melanoma.

A remark on this clone: Its antigen is still unknown.

TCRdb keeps only in-frame clones here, not all; method: immunoSEQ multiplex PCR. The table shows 65,000 to 80,000 clones, with 84% occurring only once. The CDR3 is 15 amino acids. The junction had 9 bases not matched to a gene; V was cut back by 6 bases and J by 3 bases. Per germline, CDR1 MDHEN and CDR2 SYDVKM. Study-level findings and limits: Compared with CD4+, CD8+ T cells on average had more expanded clones.

Sequenced here: CD4+ or CD8+ T cells sorted from blood, sampled in a trial of the OX40 agonist ivuxolimab. The chain couples TRBV28 to TRBJ2-7; 9 bases match TRBD1. The sequence derives from an adult with an advanced solid tumor such as melanoma, head and neck, liver or kidney cancer. The CDR3 reads CASSTSGQGYYEQYF. CDR3 sequence (DNA): TGTGCCAGCAGCACCTCGGGACAGGGTTACTACGAGCAGTACTTC.